The next 5 T cell receptor beta chains were all read from a single sample in a study of blood T cell repertoires in COVID-19. Generated by immunoSEQ multiplex PCR, the TCRdb table keeps only in-frame clones and is missing some. This table has approximately 68,000 clones, 65% to 90% appearing once. The material sequenced was peripheral blood. The source is an older woman with acute or convalescent COVID-19.

The chain links TRBV9 to TRBJ1-1, with D possibly matching TRBD1 (6 bases). V shed 4 bases and J shed 4 bases, with 14 bases lying between them. CDR3 size: 14 residues. Germline V gene lookup returns CDR1 SGDLS and CDR2 YYNGEE. As DNA, the CDR3 is TGTGCCAGCAGCCCCCAGGGGCTGGGCACTGAAGCTTTCTTT. This encodes CASSPQGLGTEAFF.

The chain has TRBV7-3 and TRBJ1-3; TRBD1 matches 8 bases. The CDR3 has 14 amino acids. V was pared by 5 bases and J by 1 base, with 1 base of the junction left unmatched. The V gene's germline CDR1 is SGHTA and CDR2 FQGTGA. In DNA form, the CDR3 reads TGTGCCAGCAGCCGGACAGGGTCTGGAAACACCATATATTTT. Protein sequence: CASSRTGSGNTIYF.

This rearrangement joins TRBV6-6 to TRBJ1-1; D is ambiguous. The CDR3 contains 13 residues. CDR1 is MNHNY and CDR2 is SVGAGI in the germline V gene (reference sequence). Trimming stripped 10 bases from V and 1 base from J, with 13 bases between. CDR3 sequence (DNA): TGTGCCACCGTGCAGCGTGGGAACACTGAAGCTTTCTTT. Its protein is CATVQRGNTEAFF.

This clone appeared a few times. The rearrangement joins TRBV7-3 to TRBJ2-2, with no clear D. The V end was cut by 3 bases, the J end by 5 bases, with 13 bases between. Germline CDR1 reads SGHTA; CDR2 reads FQGTGA. The CDR3 contains 15 residues. CDR3 in amino acids: CASSFLGVETGELFF. CDR3 nucleotide sequence: TGTGCCAGCAGCTTCCTCGGAGTAGAGACCGGGGAGCTGTTTTTT.

This chain links TRBV5-1 with TRBJ1-6, with TRBD1 as a possible D gene (5 bases). The V gene's germline CDR1 is SGHRS and CDR2 YFSETQ. The CDR3 covers 15 residues. V was cut by 0 bases and J by 7 bases, with 11 bases left in between. CDR3 loop: CASSLDAGGNSPLHF. The CDR3, as DNA: TGCGCCAGCAGCTTGGACGCGGGGGGGAATTCACCCCTCCACTTT.